Given below is one T cell receptor (beta chain) in context. Its antigen is unknown. The sample is drawn from a study of Graves' ophthalmopathy and Graves' hyperthyroidism. The CDR3 runs 13 residues. The germline gives CDR1 MNHEY, CDR2 SVGEGT. Trimming removed 5 bases from V and 5 bases from J, with 12 bases in between. Researchers took RNA transcripts and amplified TCR beta CDR3 regions from them. RT-PCR with HTBI primers came first, then second-round multiplex PCR. TCRdb reprocessed the multiplex PCR reads via MiXCR and lists one record per CDR3 protein. Here the sample spans about 1.1 million distinct CDR3 sequences, about 36% being singletons. Reliance was placed on clinical symptoms, serum thyroxine, TRAb, thyroid ultrasound and orbital computed tomography for diagnosis. Findings and caveats of the study: Most expanded clonotypes from thyroid (those above 0.001 frequency) were also found in blood.

The sample comprised peripheral blood or thyroid tissue (not recorded which). The sequence derives from an adult man with Graves' hyperthyroidism. This sequence joins TRBV6-2 or TRBV6-3 and TRBJ2-5; D call uncertain. The CDR3 reads CASSSLGLETQYF. The CDR3 DNA reads TGTGCCAGCAGTAGTCTAGGGTTGGAGACCCAGTACTTC.